This T cell receptor (beta chain) originates from a study of blood T cell repertoires in COVID-19. As handled by the study authors: Amplification of reference gene primers provided the estimated nucleated cell counts. Some clones are missing from TCRdb's copy, which holds only in-frame ones; the method was immunoSEQ multiplex PCR. V and J calls and clone size are as listed in that table; D and trimming were resolved from the DNA. This table holds about 140,000 clones, around 81% found once. Germline CDR1 MNHEY, CDR2 SVGAGI. The V and J ends lost 5 bases and 7 bases respectively, with 18 bases between them. This CDR3 has 15 amino acids.

This clonotype was sampled from a human donor in a cohort sampled during active COVID-19. The J gene is TRBJ1-3, the V gene TRBV6-5, with no clear D. The sample comprised peripheral blood. CDR3 nucleotides: TGTGCCAGCAGTCCCCTTCTGAGGCGGTGGAACACCATATATTTT. Translating gives CASSPLLRRWNTIYF.